Following are 27 T cell receptor beta chains from one sample sequenced in a study of shared clonotypes between healthy human individuals. TCRdb keeps only in-frame clones here, not all; method: immunoSEQ multiplex PCR. The sample yields tens of thousands of clones, roughly two thirds seen once. Input material: memory CD8+ T cells sorted from blood. The subset: CD45RO+ cells pooled with CCR7-negative TemRA cells. These receptors originate from a man younger than 45 in good health.

This rearrangement joins TRBV28 to TRBJ1-1; 11 bases line up with TRBD1. Looked up from germline, CDR1 is MDHEN and CDR2 is SYDVKM. J was trimmed by 4 bases and V by 7 bases; bases with no gene match: 8. The CDR3 has 15 residues. The CDR3 sequence: CASTPGQGVGTEAFF. For the CDR3, the DNA is TGTGCCAGCACCCCGGGACAGGGGGTAGGCACTGAAGCTTTCTTT.

V and J are TRBV20-1 and TRBJ1-4, with 7 bases matching TRBD1. The CDR3 length is 11 residues. Germline-derived CDR1 and CDR2 are DFQATT and SNEGSKA (reference sequence). The junction had 3 bases not matched to a gene; V was cut back by 6 bases and J by 8 bases. CDR3 sequence reads: CSAAGQEKLFF. As DNA, the CDR3 is TGCAGTGCGGCGGGACAGGAAAAACTGTTTTTT.

The rearrangement joins TRBV7-2 to TRBJ2-3; D not resolved. Trimming pared 4 bases from V and 4 bases from J, leaving 9 bases between. The germline V gene encodes CDR1 SGHTA and CDR2 FQGNSA. The CDR3 has 13 residues. The chain's CDR3 is CASSSNNADTQYF. The CDR3, as DNA: TGTGCCAGCAGCTCTAACAACGCAGATACGCAGTATTTT.

The chain employs TRBV5-4 and TRBJ2-7; D is unresolved. The germline V gene encodes CDR1 SGHNT and CDR2 YYREEE (reference sequence). The CDR3 extends over 11 amino acids. V lost 4 bases and J lost 8, with 10 bases in between. The CDR3 reads CASSQYPQQYF. CDR3 DNA: TGTGCCAGCAGCCAGTACCCGCAGCAGTACTTC.

V and J are TRBV29-1 and TRBJ2-5, with D unresolved. The CDR3 is 13 residues long. The V end lost 1 base, the J end lost 5 bases, and 11 bases lay between the germline ends. CDR1 and CDR2 (germline): SQVTM, ANQGSEA. CDR3 sequence (DNA): TGCAGCGTTGAAGCGATAGTCGGGGAGACCCAGTACTTC. This translates into CSVEAIVGETQYF. The full variable domain, its missing parts supplied by reference TRBV29-1 and TRBJ2-5, is SAVISQKPSRDICQRGTSLTIQCQVDSQVTMMFWYRQQPGQSLTLIATANQGSEATYESGFVIDKFPISRPNLTFSTLTVSNMSPEDSSIYLCSVEAIVGETQYFGPGTRLLVL.

In DNA form, the CDR3 reads TGCGCCAGCAGTGAGACCCGGGACTACTTTAATGAGCAGTTCTTC. Its protein is CASSETRDYFNEQFF. The chain links TRBV10-2 to TRBJ2-1, with 7 bases fitting TRBD2. The trim removed 2 bases at V and 7 bases at J, leaving 8 bases unmatched. From germline, CDR1 is WSHSY and CDR2 SAAADI. The CDR3 covers 15 residues.

This chain's CDR3 is CASKLSAQNTEAFF. The CDR3 nucleotides are TGTGCCAGCAAACTCTCGGCACAAAACACTGAAGCTTTCTTT. This chain joins TRBV5-4 and TRBJ1-1; D not certain. The germline V gene encodes CDR1 SGHNT and CDR2 YYREEE (reference sequence). Trimming stripped 6 bases from V and 2 bases from J, with 14 bases between. CDR3 length equals 14 residues.

This chain uses TRBV5-6 with TRBJ2-1, with D unclear. CDR1 is SGHDT, CDR2 YYEEEE, per germline. The V end lost 6 bases, the J end lost 4 bases, and 17 bases lay between the germline ends. The CDR3 runs 15 residues. CDR3 protein: CASTRVNEEYNEQFF. The CDR3 DNA reads TGTGCCAGCACCCGCGTGAATGAGGAGTACAATGAGCAGTTCTTC.

The J gene is TRBJ2-7, the V gene TRBV9; possibly TRBD1 for D (6 bases). Germline CDR1 is SGDLS and CDR2 is YYNGEE. CDR3 size: 14 residues. V lost 4 bases, J lost 2 bases, and 13 bases lay in between. The CDR3 loop is CASSPQGVPYEQYF. CDR3 sequence (DNA): TGTGCCAGCAGCCCACAGGGTGTCCCCTACGAGCAGTACTTC.

This rearrangement joins TRBV28 to TRBJ2-7; 12 positions agree with TRBD2. Germline V gives CDR1 MDHEN, CDR2 SYDVKM. The CDR3 covers 16 residues. V dropped 5 bases and J dropped 4; count of bases not matched to a gene: 9. This chain's CDR3 is CASSPRTSGIRYEQYF. The CDR3 DNA reads as TGTGCCAGCAGTCCAAGGACTAGCGGGATTAGATACGAGCAGTACTTC. Full variable domain (rest looked up from reference TRBV28 and TRBJ2-7): DVKVTQSSRYLVKRTGEKVFLECVQDMDHENMFWYRQDPGLGLRLIYFSYDVKMKEKGDIPEGYSVSREKKERFSLILESASTNQTSMYLCASSPRTSGIRYEQYFGPGTRLTVT.

V is TRBV30 and J is TRBJ2-7; the D is unclear. The V end was cut by 0 bases, the J end by 0 bases, with 6 bases between. Germline CDR1 GTSNPN, CDR2 SVGIG (reference sequence). This CDR3 contains 13 residues. The CDR3 sequence: CAWSVTASYEQYF. The CDR3 coding sequence is TGTGCCTGGAGTGTAACGGCCTCCTACGAGCAGTACTTC.

At least ten counts were recorded for this clone. The chain carries TRBV7-9 and TRBJ2-4; the D call may be TRBD1 or TRBD2 (5 bases each). Per germline, CDR1 SEHNR and CDR2 FQNEAQ (reference sequence). This CDR3 spans 15 amino acids. The ends were cut back, 3 bases at V and 0 bases at J, with 9 bases in the middle. Written as DNA, the CDR3 is TGTGCCAGCAGCTTTGGGGACGTAGCCAAAAACATTCAGTACTTC. As protein: CASSFGDVAKNIQYF.

Comment on this clone: This likely came from a read error, as a far larger clone is one base away. The chain uses TRBV28 and TRBJ2-7; D is possibly TRBD1 (6 bases). The CDR3 covers 12 residues. Germline V CDR1 and CDR2: MDHEN, SYDVKM. CDR3 region: CASQGIDYGQYF. In DNA form, the CDR3 reads TGTGCCAGTCAGGGGATTGACTACGGGCAGTACTTC.

Turning to this clone: A much larger clonotype is one base distant, so this may be a read error. Other nucleotide sequences in the sample specify the same CDR3. The chain uses TRBV7-8 and TRBJ2-1; D unresolved. Germline CDR1 and CDR2: SGHVS and FQNEAQ. Trimming took off 1 base at V and 0 bases at J, with 7 bases between the two ends. The CDR3 has 15 amino acids. The CDR3 bases are TGTGCCAGCAGCTTAGGCCCCAGCTCCTACAATGAGCAGTTCTTC. Translated: CASSLGPSSYNEQFF.

V and J are TRBV7-2 and TRBJ1-4; no firm D call. Trimming left V 1 base short and J 7 bases short, with 13 bases between. Germline values: CDR1 SGHTA, CDR2 FQGNSA. This CDR3 comprises 15 residues. This CDR3 reads CASSLGARWGEKLFF. The CDR3, as DNA: TGTGCCAGCAGCTTAGGGGCGCGCTGGGGTGAAAAACTGTTTTTT.

The chain has TRBV6-6 and TRBJ2-1; a weak D match, TRBD1 (5 bases). Germline assignment: CDR1 MNHNY and CDR2 SVGAGI (reference sequence). This CDR3 region has 16 residues. V lost 2 bases to trimming and J lost 4 bases, with 15 bases between them. The CDR3 loop is CASSYRRTSAYNEQFF. CDR3 DNA: TGTGCCAGCAGTTACCGTAGGACAAGCGCATACAATGAGCAGTTCTTC.

This clone was seen only a few times. V usage is TRBV27 and J usage is TRBJ2-3; 14 nucleotides match TRBD2. CDR3 length equals 19 residues. J gave up 6 bases and V 5 bases, and 16 bases lay outside the gene matches. Germline values: CDR1 MNHEY, CDR2 SMNVEV (reference sequence). The CDR3 reads CASSRRSPGLAGVVDTQYF. The CDR3 DNA is TGTGCCAGCAGTCGACGATCCCCGGGACTAGCGGGAGTTGTGGATACGCAGTATTTT.

This clone came up a few times. The chain employs TRBV13 and TRBJ2-4; D gene uncertain. The V gene lost 0 bases and the J gene lost 7 bases, with 7 bases spanning the gap. Germline lookup yields CDR1 PRHDT and CDR2 FYEKMQ (reference sequence). The CDR3 runs to 13 residues. In DNA, the CDR3 is TGTGCCAGCAGCTTAGGCCTGGGGAACATTCAGTACTTC. Its protein is CASSLGLGNIQYF. The full variable domain, with the rest looked up from reference TRBV13 and TRBJ2-4, is AAGVIQSPRHLIKEKRETATLKCYPIPRHDTVYWYQQGPGQDPQFLISFYEKMQSDKGSIPDRFSAQQFSDYHSELNMSSLELGDSALYFCASSLGLGNIQYFGAGTRLSVL.

The chain couples TRBV5-1 to TRBJ2-6; 7 bases map to TRBD1. CDR1 is SGHRS and CDR2 is YFSETQ in the germline V gene. Trimming cost V 7 bases and J 2 bases; bases outside gene matches: 9. The CDR3 consists of 16 residues. CDR3 sequence (DNA): TGCGCCAGCGATGCCCAAGGGGGCGCTGGGGCCAACGTCCTGACTTTC. This sequence encodes CASDAQGGAGANVLTF.

This clone was recorded a few times. The chain has TRBV28 and TRBJ2-5; D is tentatively TRBD1 or TRBD2 (5 bases each). The V gene's germline CDR1 is MDHEN and CDR2 SYDVKM. The CDR3 is made up of 13 amino acids. Trimming shortened V by 2 bases and J by 6 bases, and 10 bases separated the two germline ends. The CDR3, as DNA: TGTGCCAGCAGTTTAGGGACCAGCAAGACCCAGTACTTC. Translation gives CASSLGTSKTQYF. The entire variable domain, with the rest obtained from reference TRBV28 and TRBJ2-5, is as follows: DVKVTQSSRYLVKRTGEKVFLECVQDMDHENMFWYRQDPGLGLRLIYFSYDVKMKEKGDIPEGYSVSREKKERFSLILESASTNQTSMYLCASSLGTSKTQYFGPGTRLLVL.

This chain links TRBV7-9 with TRBJ2-1; 8 bases fit TRBD1. Trimming at V came to 5 bases and at J to 6 bases, leaving 9 bases not matched to a gene. Germline assignment: CDR1 SEHNR and CDR2 FQNEAQ (reference sequence). This CDR3 is built from 15 residues. The CDR3 DNA sequence: TGTGCCAGCAGCCGAGGACAGGGAGACGTCAATGAGCAGTTCTTC. Encoded protein: CASSRGQGDVNEQFF.

In its sample, this clone was seen a few times. The chain combines TRBV14 with TRBJ2-3, with 8 bases matching TRBD2. The germline V gene has CDR1 SGHDN and CDR2 FVKESK. The ends lost 1 base at V and 5 bases at J; junction bases unmatched: 8. This CDR3 region has 16 residues. CDR3: CASSQGWSGSEDTQYF. The CDR3 nucleotides read TGTGCCAGCAGCCAAGGATGGAGCGGGAGTGAAGATACGCAGTATTTT. Complete variable domain (other parts from reference TRBV14 and TRBJ2-3): EAGVTQFPSHSVIEKGQTVTLRCDPISGHDNLYWYRRVMGKEIKFLLHFVKESKQDESGMPNNRFLAERTGGTYSTLKVQPAELEDSGVYFCASSQGWSGSEDTQYFGPGTRLTVL.

The rearrangement joins TRBV5-1 to TRBJ1-1, with no clear D. CDR1 is SGHRS and CDR2 is YFSETQ in the germline V gene. The V end lost 0 bases, the J end lost 7 bases, and 10 bases lay between the germline ends. The CDR3 is made up of 13 amino acids. Here the CDR3 DNA reads TGCGCCAGCAGCTTGGAATGGGTCGGTGAAGCTTTCTTT. It yields the protein CASSLEWVGEAFF. The full variable domain, its missing parts supplied by reference TRBV5-1 and TRBJ1-1, is KAGVTQTPRYLIKTRGQQVTLSCSPISGHRSVSWYQQTPGQGLQFLFEYFSETQRNKGNFPGRFSGRQFSNSRSEMNVSTLELGDSALYLCASSLEWVGEAFFGQGTRLTVV.

The chain joins TRBV6-5 to TRBJ2-2; D gene ambiguous. Trimming took off 2 bases at V and 7 bases at J, with 8 bases between the two ends. The CDR3 contains 13 residues. The V gene's germline CDR1 is MNHEY and CDR2 SVGAGI. CDR3: CASSYLVGGELFF. In nucleotides, the CDR3 is TGTGCCAGCAGTTACCTAGTGGGCGGGGAGCTGTTTTTT.

This rearrangement joins TRBV2 to TRBJ2-1; TRBD1 matches at 8 bases. Germline V gives CDR1 SNHLY, CDR2 FYNNEI. This CDR3 is 13 amino acids long. After removal of 5 bases from V and 8 bases from J, the junction contained 5 bases not matched to a gene. The CDR3 DNA follows: TGTGCCAGCAGTCCGACAGGGGTCCATGAGCAGTTCTTC. Amino acid sequence: CASSPTGVHEQFF.

The rearrangement uses TRBV29-1 and TRBJ2-3, with D perhaps matching TRBD2 (6 bases). Germline CDR1 SQVTM, CDR2 ANQGSEA. This CDR3 is built from 15 residues. Trimming took 7 bases from V and 0 from J, leaving 17 bases between them. The CDR3 DNA is TGCAGCGCAGCCGGGGCTAGCGCTAGCACAGATACGCAGTATTTT. Translated, it gives CSAAGASASTDTQYF.

This clone has just one count. The rearrangement uses TRBV4-3 and TRBJ2-3; TRBD2 aligns across 10 bases. CDR1 and CDR2 from the germline V gene are LGHNA and YSLEER. V lost 2 bases and J lost 4; bases outside the gene matches: 3. The CDR3 runs 15 residues. CDR3 sequence: CASSQLAGEADTQYF. The CDR3, as DNA: TGCGCCAGCAGCCAACTAGCGGGAGAGGCAGATACGCAGTATTTT.